A selection of T cell receptor beta chains follows, all from one sample in a study of spatial heterogeneity in lung cancer. TCRdb fed the 5' RACE reads into MiXCR, producing one record per CDR3 protein. The sample includes under 85,000 distinct CDR3 sequences, approximately 8% of them seen just once. The material was PBMCs, obtained at surgery. Every receptor here comes from a male donor with early-stage non-small cell lung cancer. Each CDR3 is given with its conserved first and last residue. A D gene is named only where the DNA matches it firmly. The size field is filled for only some rows; it gives once, few, many or a size class.

TRBJ1-5	TRBV27	.	few	CASSLVPAPNQPQHF	TGTGCCAGCAGCCTAGTCCCGGCCCCCAATCAGCCCCAGCATTTT
TRBJ2-7	TRBV2	.	many	CASRVQPGISSYEQYF	TGTGCCAGCAGGGTCCAGCCGGGTATTAGCTCCTACGAGCAGTACTTC
TRBJ1-1	TRBV16	TRBD1	many	CASSHSGTGGLEAFF	TGTGCCAGCAGCCACTCGGGGACAGGGGGCTTGGAAGCTTTCTTT
TRBJ1-1	TRBV27	.	.	CASSAVNTEAFF	TGTGCCAGCAGCGCGGTGAACACTGAAGCTTTCTTT
TRBJ1-1	TRBV3-1	.	.	CASSHDSYEAFF	TGTGCCAGCAGCCACGACAGTTATGAAGCTTTCTTT
TRBJ2-1	TRBV6-6	TRBD2	.	CASAPGAGIDNEQFF	TGTGCCAGCGCCCCCGGAGCGGGAATTGACAATGAGCAGTTCTTC
TRBJ1-5	TRBV4-2	.	many	CASSQETGSQPQHF	TGTGCCAGCAGCCAAGAAACTGGGTCTCAGCCCCAGCATTTT
TRBJ2-2	TRBV6-5	.	.	CASSYSRGAGELFF	TGTGCCAGCAGTTACTCGAGGGGCGCCGGGGAGCTGTTTTTT
TRBJ2-5	TRBV11-2	TRBD2	many	CASSPAGVETQYF	TGTGCCAGCAGTCCAGCGGGAGTAGAGACCCAGTACTTC
TRBJ2-2	TRBV4-1	.	.	CASRLLPEGSTGELFF	TGCGCCAGCAGGCTTCTTCCCGAAGGCAGCACCGGGGAGCTGTTTTTT
TRBJ1-4	TRBV20-1	TRBD1	many	CSARELGQGTEKLFF	TGCAGTGCTAGAGAATTAGGACAGGGGACGGAAAAACTGTTTTTT
TRBJ1-3	TRBV4-3	.	.	CASSQDGKVGNTIYF	TGCGCCAGCAGCCAAGATGGAAAGGTCGGAAACACCATATATTTT
TRBJ2-6	TRBV12-3/TRBV12-4	TRBD1	many	CASSLWDRVSGANVLTF	TGTGCCAGCAGTTTATGGGACAGGGTCTCTGGGGCCAACGTCCTGACTTTC
TRBJ1-1	TRBV11-2	TRBD1	few	CASSLGQGAWNTEAFF	TGTGCCAGCAGCTTAGGACAGGGGGCTTGGAACACTGAAGCTTTCTTT
TRBJ1-2	TRBV5-4	.	.	CASSSPDGANYGYTF	TGTGCCAGCAGCTCCCCCGACGGAGCTAACTATGGCTACACCTTC
TRBJ1-1	TRBV3-1	TRBD1	many	CASRTGTGGEAFF	TGTGCCAGCAGGACCGGGACAGGGGGTGAAGCTTTCTTT
TRBJ2-3	TRBV29-1	.	many	CSVEDLGPPARARTDTQYF	TGCAGCGTTGAAGATCTAGGTCCCCCGGCGCGAGCCCGCACAGATACGCAGTATTTT
TRBJ2-5	TRBV5-1	.	once	CASAQSGNQETQYF	TGCGCCAGCGCCCAGAGCGGAAACCAAGAGACCCAGTACTTC
TRBJ2-7	TRBV6-2/TRBV6-3	TRBD1	.	CASSLRDRAHEQYF	TGTGCCAGCAGCCTACGGGACAGGGCCCACGAGCAGTACTTC
TRBJ1-1	TRBV3-1	.	many	CARGPPQGNTEAFF	TGTGCCAGAGGACCTCCCCAGGGGAACACTGAAGCTTTCTTT
TRBJ1-1	TRBV5-4	.	.	CASSLDIGAEAFF	TGTGCCAGCAGCTTGGACATAGGGGCTGAAGCTTTCTTT
TRBJ1-2	TRBV7-8	.	.	CASSLGTASPYGYTF	TGTGCCAGCAGCTTAGGGACCGCATCTCCCTATGGCTACACCTTC
TRBJ2-2	TRBV5-4	.	few	CASSLRIVGGELFF	TGTGCCAGCAGTTTGAGGATAGTCGGCGGGGAGCTGTTTTTT
TRBJ1-2	TRBV29-1	TRBD1	many	CSVEPGGGQGNYGYTF	TGCAGCGTTGAACCAGGAGGGGGACAGGGTAACTATGGCTACACCTTC
TRBJ1-1	TRBV7-6	TRBD1	.	CASSSPRQGEAFF	TGTGCCAGCAGCTCACCCCGACAGGGTGAAGCTTTCTTT
TRBJ2-2	TRBV6-6	TRBD2	few	CASSPRGGPWNTGELFF	TGTGCCAGCAGTCCACGGGGGGGACCTTGGAACACCGGGGAGCTGTTTTTT
TRBJ1-1	TRBV12-3/TRBV12-4	.	.	CASSLEVHTEAFF	TGTGCCAGCAGTTTAGAGGTTCACACTGAAGCTTTCTTT
TRBJ2-2	TRBV9	.	many	CASQGTDEAGELFF	TGTGCCAGCCAGGGGACCGACGAGGCCGGGGAGCTGTTTTTT
TRBJ2-7	TRBV28	.	many	CASTGGTYEQYF	TGTGCCAGCACGGGCGGGACCTACGAGCAGTACTTC
TRBJ1-2	TRBV20-1	.	.	CSASEGINYGYTF	TGCAGTGCTAGTGAGGGGATCAACTATGGCTACACCTTC
TRBJ2-2	TRBV7-2	.	many	CASSFQFQDGELFF	TGTGCCAGCAGCTTTCAGTTCCAGGATGGGGAGCTGTTTTTT
TRBJ1-1	TRBV4-1	.	many	CASSQGPGMNTEAFF	TGCGCCAGCAGCCAAGGGCCCGGGATGAACACTGAAGCTTTCTTT
TRBJ1-6	TRBV6-5	TRBD1	.	CASSYSGQSNSPLHF	TGTGCCAGCAGTTACTCGGGACAGTCAAATTCACCCCTCCACTTT
TRBJ2-7	TRBV12-3/TRBV12-4	.	.	CASSPTGRFYEQYF	TGTGCCAGCAGTCCCACAGGGAGGTTCTACGAGCAGTACTTC
TRBJ1-5	TRBV28	TRBD1	.	CASSPGTEFNQPQHF	TGTGCCAGCAGTCCCGGGACAGAATTCAATCAGCCCCAGCATTTT
TRBJ2-1	TRBV6-6	.	many	CASSLEDPGYNEQFF	TGTGCCAGCAGTTTGGAGGACCCCGGGTACAATGAGCAGTTCTTC